The 5 T cell receptor beta chains below were found in one sample sequenced in a study of shared clonotypes between healthy human individuals. The protocol was immunoSEQ multiplex PCR, while the TCRdb copy is restricted to in-frame clones and leaves out a portion. The sample holds roughly 2 million clones, about 95% seen once. Sequencing was carried out using naive CD4+ T cells sorted from blood. The subset is: CD45RA+ positively selected. Receptors originate from a man aged 18 to 30 in good health.

The CDR3 nucleotides are TGTGCCAGCAGTGAAGCAGAGGGGGCCTATAATTCACCCCTCCACTTT. It codes for CASSEAEGAYNSPLHF. The chain combines TRBV6-1 with TRBJ1-6; D perhaps matches TRBD1 (6 bases). The CDR3 runs to 16 residues. The V gene lost 0 bases and the J gene lost 2 bases, with 8 bases spanning the gap. CDR1 MNHNS and CDR2 SASEGT come from the germline V gene.

The rearrangement links TRBV5-1 to TRBJ2-2; D is unclear. Per germline, CDR1 SGHRS and CDR2 YFSETQ. V was pared by 3 bases and J by 1 base, with 4 bases between. This CDR3 region has 13 residues. In nucleotides, the CDR3 is TGCGCCAGCAGCTCGGAGAACACCGGGGAGCTGTTTTTT. The encoded protein is CASSSENTGELFF.

This chain connects TRBV6-6 to TRBJ1-1; D remains ambiguous. The V and J ends lost 2 bases and 0 bases respectively, with 7 bases between them. The CDR3 runs 14 residues. CDR1 MNHNY and CDR2 SVGAGI come from the germline V gene (reference sequence). CDR3 in amino acids: CASSYVSMNTEAFF. The CDR3 DNA is TGTGCCAGCAGTTACGTCTCCATGAACACTGAAGCTTTCTTT.

As DNA, the CDR3 is TGCGCCAGCAGCCAAGAAACTAGCGCTTCCTACAATGAGCAGTTCTTC. It is translated as CASSQETSASYNEQFF. The V call is TRBV4-3, the J call TRBJ2-1; 7 bases line up with TRBD2. Looked up from germline, CDR1 is LGHNA and CDR2 is YSLEER. This CDR3 is 16 amino acids long. J lost 1 base, V lost 0 bases, and 3 bases had no gene match.

The V call is TRBV5-1, the J call TRBJ2-3; TRBD2 matches at 12 bases. Germline trimming cut 1 base from V and 0 bases from J; bases unmatched to any gene: 3. This CDR3 region has 17 residues. CDR1 and CDR2 from the germline V gene are SGHRS and YFSETQ. CDR3 DNA: TGCGCCAGCAGCTTGTTGCTAGCGGGAGGGAGCACAGATACGCAGTATTTT. Protein product: CASSLLLAGGSTDTQYF.